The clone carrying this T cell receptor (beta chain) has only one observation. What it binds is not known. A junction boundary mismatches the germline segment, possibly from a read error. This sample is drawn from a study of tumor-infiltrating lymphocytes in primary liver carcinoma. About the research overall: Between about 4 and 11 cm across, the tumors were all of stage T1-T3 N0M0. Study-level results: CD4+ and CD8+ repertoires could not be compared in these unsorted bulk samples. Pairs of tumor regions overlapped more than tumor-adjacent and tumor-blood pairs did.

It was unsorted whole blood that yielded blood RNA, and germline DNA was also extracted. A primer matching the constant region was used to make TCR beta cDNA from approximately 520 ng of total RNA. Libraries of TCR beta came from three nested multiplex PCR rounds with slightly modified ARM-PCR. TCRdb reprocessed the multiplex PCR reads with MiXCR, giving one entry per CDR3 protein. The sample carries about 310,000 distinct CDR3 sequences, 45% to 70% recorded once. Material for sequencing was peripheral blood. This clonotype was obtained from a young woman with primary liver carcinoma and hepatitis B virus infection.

The CDR3 protein is CASNPRGLSNGKLFF. The CDR3 DNA reads as TGTGCCAGCAATCCGAGGGGTTTATCTAATGGAAAACTGTTTTTT. This chain links TRBV6-6 with TRBJ1-4; D is perhaps TRBD1 (5 bases). Germline loops: CDR1 MNHNY, CDR2 SVGAGI (reference sequence). The length of the CDR3 is 15 residues.